This TCR beta chain was documented in a study of shared clonotypes between healthy human individuals. For the study at large: Contributing individuals were a couple of females and a few males aged 18 to 49.

Points on this clone: Its antigen remains unidentified.

Overall study findings and caveats: Incompleteness in sorted-subset sequencing, despite large depth, was shown by rarefaction. Naive subsets usually exceeded memory subsets in estimated richness.

The healthy adult donors were HIV-negative and reported no recent acute infections or vaccinations. V lost 5 bases and J 2 bases, leaving 5 bases between the germline ends. The CDR3 sequence is 12 residues long. CDR1 KGHSH and CDR2 LQKENI come from the germline V gene. Profiling relied on immunoSEQ multiplex PCR, and the TCRdb table lists in-frame clones only, not all of them. The table has about 640,000 clones, less than 80% seen once. This receptor was obtained from a woman in her 30s in good health. This chain links TRBV18 with TRBJ2-3; D is uncertain. Material for sequencing was memory CD4+ T cells sorted from blood. Subset in this sample: CD45RA-negative fraction. The CDR3 sequence: CASSSPTDTQYF. Written as DNA, the CDR3 is TGTGCCAGCTCATCCCCCACAGATACGCAGTATTTT.